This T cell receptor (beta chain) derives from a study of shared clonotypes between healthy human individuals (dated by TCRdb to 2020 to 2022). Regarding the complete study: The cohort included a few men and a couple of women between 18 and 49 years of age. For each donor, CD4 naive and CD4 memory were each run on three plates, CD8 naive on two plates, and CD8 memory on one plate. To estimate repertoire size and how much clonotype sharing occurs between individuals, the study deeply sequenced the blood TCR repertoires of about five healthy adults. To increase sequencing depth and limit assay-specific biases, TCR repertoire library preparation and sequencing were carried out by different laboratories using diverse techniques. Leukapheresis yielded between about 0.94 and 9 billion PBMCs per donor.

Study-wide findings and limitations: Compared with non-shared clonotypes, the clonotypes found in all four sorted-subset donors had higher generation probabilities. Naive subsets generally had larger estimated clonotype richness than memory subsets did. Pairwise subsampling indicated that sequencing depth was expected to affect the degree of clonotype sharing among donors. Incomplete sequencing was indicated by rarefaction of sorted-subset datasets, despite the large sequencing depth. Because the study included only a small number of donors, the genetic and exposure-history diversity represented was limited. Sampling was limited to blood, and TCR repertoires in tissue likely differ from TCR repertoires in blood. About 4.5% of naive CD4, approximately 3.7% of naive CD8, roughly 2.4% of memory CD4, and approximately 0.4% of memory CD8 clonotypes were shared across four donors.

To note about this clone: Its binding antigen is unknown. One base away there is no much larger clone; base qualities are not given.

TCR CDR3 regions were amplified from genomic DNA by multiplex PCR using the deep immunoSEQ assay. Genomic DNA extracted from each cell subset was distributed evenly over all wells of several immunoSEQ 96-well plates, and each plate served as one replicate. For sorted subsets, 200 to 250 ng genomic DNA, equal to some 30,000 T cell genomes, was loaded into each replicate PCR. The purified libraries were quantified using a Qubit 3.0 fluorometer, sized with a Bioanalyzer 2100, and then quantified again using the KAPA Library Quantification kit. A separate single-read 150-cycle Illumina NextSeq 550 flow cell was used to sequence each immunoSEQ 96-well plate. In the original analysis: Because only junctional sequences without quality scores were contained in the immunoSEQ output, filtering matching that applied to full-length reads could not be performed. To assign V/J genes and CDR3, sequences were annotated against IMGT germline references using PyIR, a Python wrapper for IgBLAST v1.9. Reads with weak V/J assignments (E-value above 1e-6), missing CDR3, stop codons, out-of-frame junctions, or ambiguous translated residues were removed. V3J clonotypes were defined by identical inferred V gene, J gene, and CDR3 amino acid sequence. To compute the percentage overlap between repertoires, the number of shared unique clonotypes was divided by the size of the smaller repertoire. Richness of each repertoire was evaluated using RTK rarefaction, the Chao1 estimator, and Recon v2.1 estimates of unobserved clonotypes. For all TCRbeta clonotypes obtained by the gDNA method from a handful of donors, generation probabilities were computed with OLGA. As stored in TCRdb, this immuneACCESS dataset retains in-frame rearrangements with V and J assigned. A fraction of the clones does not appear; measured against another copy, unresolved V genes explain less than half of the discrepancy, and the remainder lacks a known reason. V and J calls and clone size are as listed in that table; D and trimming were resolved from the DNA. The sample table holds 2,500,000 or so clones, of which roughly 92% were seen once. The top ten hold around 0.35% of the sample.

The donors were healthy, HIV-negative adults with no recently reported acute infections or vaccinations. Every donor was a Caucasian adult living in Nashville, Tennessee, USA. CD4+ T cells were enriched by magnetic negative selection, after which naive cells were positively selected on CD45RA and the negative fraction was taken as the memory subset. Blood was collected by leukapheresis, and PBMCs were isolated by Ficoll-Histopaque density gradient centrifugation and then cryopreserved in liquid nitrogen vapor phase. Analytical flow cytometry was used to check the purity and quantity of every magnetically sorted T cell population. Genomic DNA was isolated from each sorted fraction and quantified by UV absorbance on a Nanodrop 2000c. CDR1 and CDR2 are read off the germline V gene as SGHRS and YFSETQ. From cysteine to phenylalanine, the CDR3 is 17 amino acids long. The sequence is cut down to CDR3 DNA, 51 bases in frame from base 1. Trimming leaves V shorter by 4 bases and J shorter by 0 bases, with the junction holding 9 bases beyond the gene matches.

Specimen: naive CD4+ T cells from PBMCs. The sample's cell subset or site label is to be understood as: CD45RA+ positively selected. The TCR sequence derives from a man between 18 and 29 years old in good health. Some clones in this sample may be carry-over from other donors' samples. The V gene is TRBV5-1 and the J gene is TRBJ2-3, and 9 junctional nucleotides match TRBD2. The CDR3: CASSKGLAPASTDTQYF. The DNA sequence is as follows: TGCGCCAGCAGCAAAGGACTAGCGCCCGCTAGCACAGATACGCAGTATTTT.